This entry is about one T cell receptor (beta chain). Cohorts were determined from participant-reported clinical history. Exposed participants came across a COVID-19 case within 2 weeks before study entry. Sequencing used immunoSEQ multiplex PCR; TCRdb keeps in-frame clones, though not all of them. The sample contains 350,000 to 500,000 clones, around nine tenths of which appear only once. This entry belongs to a study of blood T cell repertoires in COVID-19. In the study overall: Specimens from acute and convalescent COVID-19 originated in the United States, Italy and Spain.

CDR1 and CDR2 (germline): SGHNT, YYREEE (reference sequence). This CDR3 is 15 amino acids long. After removal of 1 base from V and 4 bases from J, the junction contained 2 bases not matched to a gene. The chain joins TRBV5-4 to TRBJ1-4, with 9 bases that match TRBD1. The sequencing input was PBMCs or T cells enriched from blood (not recorded which). The clonotype originates from a woman between 18 and 29 years old who had been exposed to COVID-19. In DNA form, the CDR3 reads TGTGCCAGCAGCTTGTGGACAGGGGTTAATGAAAAACTGTTTTTT. Translation gives CASSLWTGVNEKLFF.